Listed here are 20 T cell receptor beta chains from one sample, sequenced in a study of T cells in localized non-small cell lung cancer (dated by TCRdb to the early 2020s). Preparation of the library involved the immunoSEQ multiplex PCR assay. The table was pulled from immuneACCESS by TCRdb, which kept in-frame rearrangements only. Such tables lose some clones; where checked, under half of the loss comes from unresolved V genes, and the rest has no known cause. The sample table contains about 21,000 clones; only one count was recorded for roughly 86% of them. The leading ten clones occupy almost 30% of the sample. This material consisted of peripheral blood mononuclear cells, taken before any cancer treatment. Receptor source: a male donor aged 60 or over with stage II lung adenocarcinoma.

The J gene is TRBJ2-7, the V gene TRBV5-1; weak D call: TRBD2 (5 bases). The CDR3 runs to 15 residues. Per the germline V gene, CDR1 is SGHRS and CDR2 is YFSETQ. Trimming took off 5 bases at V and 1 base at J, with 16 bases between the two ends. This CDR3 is CASRRGIGRSYEQYF. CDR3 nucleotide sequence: TGCGCCAGCAGGCGAGGGATAGGGCGGTCCTACGAGCAGTACTTC.

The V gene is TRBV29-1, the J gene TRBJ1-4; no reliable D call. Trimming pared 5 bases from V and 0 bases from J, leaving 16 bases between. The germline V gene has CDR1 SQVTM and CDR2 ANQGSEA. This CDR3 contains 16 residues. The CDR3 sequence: CSVKLRTVATNEKLFF. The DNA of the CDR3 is TGCAGCGTTAAGCTCAGGACGGTTGCAACTAATGAAAAACTGTTTTTT.

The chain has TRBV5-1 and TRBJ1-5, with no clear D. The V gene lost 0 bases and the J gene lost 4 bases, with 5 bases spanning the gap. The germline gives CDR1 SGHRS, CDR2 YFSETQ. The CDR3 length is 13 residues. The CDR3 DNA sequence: TGCGCCAGCAGCTTGGTTGGGAATCAGCCCCAGCATTTT. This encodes CASSLVGNQPQHF.

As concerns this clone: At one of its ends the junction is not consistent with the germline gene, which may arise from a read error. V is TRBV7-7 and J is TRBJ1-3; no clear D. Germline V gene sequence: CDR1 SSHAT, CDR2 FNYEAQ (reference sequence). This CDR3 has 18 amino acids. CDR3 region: CASSFPVTQSFTKNTIYF. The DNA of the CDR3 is TGTGCTAGCAGCTTCCCGGTAACACAGTCTTTCACAAAAAACACCATATATTTT. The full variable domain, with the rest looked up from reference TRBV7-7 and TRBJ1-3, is GAGVSQSPRYKVTKRGQDVTLRCDPISSHATLYWYQQALGQGPEFLTYFNYEAQPDKSGLPSDRFSAERPEGSISTLTIQRTEQRDSAMYRCASSFPVTQSFTKNTIYFGEGSWLTVV.

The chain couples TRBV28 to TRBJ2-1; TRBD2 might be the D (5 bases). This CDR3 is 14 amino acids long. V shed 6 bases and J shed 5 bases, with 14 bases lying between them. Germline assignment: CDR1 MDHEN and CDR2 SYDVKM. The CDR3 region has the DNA TGTGCCAGCAGATCCCGAGGGCCTCACAATGAGCAGTTCTTC. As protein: CASRSRGPHNEQFF.

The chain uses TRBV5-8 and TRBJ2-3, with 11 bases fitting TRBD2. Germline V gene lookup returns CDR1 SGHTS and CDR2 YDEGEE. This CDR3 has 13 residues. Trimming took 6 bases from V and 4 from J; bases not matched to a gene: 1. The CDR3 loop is CASTLAGADTQYF. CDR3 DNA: TGTGCCAGCACACTAGCGGGAGCAGATACGCAGTATTTT.

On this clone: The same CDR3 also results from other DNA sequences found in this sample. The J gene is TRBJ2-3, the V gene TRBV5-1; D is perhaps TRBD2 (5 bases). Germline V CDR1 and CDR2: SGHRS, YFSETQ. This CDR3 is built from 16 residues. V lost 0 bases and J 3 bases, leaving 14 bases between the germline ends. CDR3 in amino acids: CASSLEQTKLTDTQYF. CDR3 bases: TGCGCCAGCAGCTTGGAACAGACTAAGCTTACAGATACGCAGTATTTT.

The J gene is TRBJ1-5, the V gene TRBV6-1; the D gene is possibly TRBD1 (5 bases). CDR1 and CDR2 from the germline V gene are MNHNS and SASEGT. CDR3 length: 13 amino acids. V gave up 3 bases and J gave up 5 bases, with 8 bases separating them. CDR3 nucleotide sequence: TGTGCCAGCAGTGATGGGGCTTATCAGCCCCAGCATTTT. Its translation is CASSDGAYQPQHF.

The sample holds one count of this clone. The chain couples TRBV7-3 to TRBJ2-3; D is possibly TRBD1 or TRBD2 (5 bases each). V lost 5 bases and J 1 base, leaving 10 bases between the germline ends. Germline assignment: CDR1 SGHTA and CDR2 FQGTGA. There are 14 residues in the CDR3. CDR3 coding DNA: TGTGCCAGCAGCCAAATGGGGGGCACAGATACGCAGTATTTT. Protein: CASSQMGGTDTQYF.

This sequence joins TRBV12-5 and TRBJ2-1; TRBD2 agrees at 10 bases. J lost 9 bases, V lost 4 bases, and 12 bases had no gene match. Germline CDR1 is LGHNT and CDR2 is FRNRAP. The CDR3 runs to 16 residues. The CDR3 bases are TGTGCTAGTGGTTCCCTCCCGGGACTAGCGTTAGGTGAGCAGTTCTTC. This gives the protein CASGSLPGLALGEQFF.

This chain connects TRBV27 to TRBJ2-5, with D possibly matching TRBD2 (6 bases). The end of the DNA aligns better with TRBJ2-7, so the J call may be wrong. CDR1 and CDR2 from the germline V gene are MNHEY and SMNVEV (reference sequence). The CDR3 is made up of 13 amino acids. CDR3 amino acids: CASSIGTRYEQYF. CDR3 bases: TGTGCCAGCAGTATAGGGACTCGTTACGAGCAGTACTTC.

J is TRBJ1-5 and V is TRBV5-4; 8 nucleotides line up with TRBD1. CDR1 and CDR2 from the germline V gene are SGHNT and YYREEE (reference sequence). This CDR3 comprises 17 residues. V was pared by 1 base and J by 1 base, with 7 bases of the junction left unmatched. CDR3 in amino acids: CASSLWAGGGSNQPQHF. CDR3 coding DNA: TGTGCCAGCAGCTTGTGGGCAGGGGGCGGGAGCAATCAGCCCCAGCATTTT.

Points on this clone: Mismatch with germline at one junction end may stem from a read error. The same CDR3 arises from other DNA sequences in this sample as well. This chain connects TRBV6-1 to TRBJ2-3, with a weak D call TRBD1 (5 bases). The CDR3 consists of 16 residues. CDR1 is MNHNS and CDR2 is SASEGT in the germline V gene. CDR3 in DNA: TGCGCCAGCAGTGACCTGGTGCAGGGATTAACAGATACGCAGTATTTT. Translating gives CASSDLVQGLTDTQYF.

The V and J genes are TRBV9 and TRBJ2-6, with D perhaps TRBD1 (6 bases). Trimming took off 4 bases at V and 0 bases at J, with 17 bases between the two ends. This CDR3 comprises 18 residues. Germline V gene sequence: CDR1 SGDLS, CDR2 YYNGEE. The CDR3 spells CASSPTGGSPSGANVLTF. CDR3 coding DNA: TGTGCCAGCAGCCCGACAGGCGGCTCCCCCTCTGGGGCCAACGTCCTGACTTTC. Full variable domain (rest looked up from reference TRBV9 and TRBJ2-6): DSGVTQTPKHLITATGQRVTLRCSPRSGDLSVYWYQQSLDQGLQFLIQYYNGEERAKGNILERFSAQQFPDLHSELNLSSLELGDSALYFCASSPTGGSPSGANVLTFGAGSRLTVL.

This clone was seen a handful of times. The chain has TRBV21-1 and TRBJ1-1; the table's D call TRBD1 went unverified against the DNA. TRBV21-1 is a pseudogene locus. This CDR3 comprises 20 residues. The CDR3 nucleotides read TGTGCCAGCAGCAAAGGTACTTTAATACAGGGGGGTCAGTGGTCGACTGAAGCTTTCTTT. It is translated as CASSKGTLIQGGQWSTEAFF.

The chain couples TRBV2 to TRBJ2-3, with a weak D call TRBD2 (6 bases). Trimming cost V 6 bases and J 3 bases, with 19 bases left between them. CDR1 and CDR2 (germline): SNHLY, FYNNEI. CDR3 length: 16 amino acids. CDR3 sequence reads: CASSSGGGRGTDTQYF. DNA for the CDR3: TGTGCCAGCAGCTCGGGTGGCGGCCGGGGGACAGATACGCAGTATTTT.

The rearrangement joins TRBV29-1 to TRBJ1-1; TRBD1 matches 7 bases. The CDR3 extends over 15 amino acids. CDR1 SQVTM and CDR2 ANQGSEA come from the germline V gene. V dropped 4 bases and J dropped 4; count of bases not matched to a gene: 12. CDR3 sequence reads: CSVGQGGFYGTEAFF. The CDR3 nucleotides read TGCAGCGTTGGCCAGGGGGGATTTTACGGCACTGAAGCTTTCTTT.

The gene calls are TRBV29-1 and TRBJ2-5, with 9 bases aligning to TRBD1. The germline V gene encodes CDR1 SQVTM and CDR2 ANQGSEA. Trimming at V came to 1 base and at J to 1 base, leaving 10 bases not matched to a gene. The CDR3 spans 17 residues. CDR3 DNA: TGCAGCGTTGAAGGGACAGGGGCGCTTGGGCTCCAAGAGACCCAGTACTTC. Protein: CSVEGTGALGLQETQYF. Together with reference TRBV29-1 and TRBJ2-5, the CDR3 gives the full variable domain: SAVISQKPSRDICQRGTSLTIQCQVDSQVTMMFWYRQQPGQSLTLIATANQGSEATYESGFVIDKFPISRPNLTFSTLTVSNMSPEDSSIYLCSVEGTGALGLQETQYFGPGTRLLVL.

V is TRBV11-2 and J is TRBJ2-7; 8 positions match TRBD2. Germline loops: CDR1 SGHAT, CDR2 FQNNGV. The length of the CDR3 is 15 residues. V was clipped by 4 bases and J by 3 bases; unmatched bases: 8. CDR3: CASSSTPGRVYEQYF. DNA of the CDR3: TGTGCCAGCAGCTCCACCCCCGGGAGGGTCTACGAGCAGTACTTC.

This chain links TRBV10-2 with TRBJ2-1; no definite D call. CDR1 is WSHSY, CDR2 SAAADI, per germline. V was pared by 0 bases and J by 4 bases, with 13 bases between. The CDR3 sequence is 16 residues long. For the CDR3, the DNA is TGCGCCAGCAGTGAGTCTGCAGGTACCTTTTACAATGAGCAGTTCTTC. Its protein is CASSESAGTFYNEQFF.